A single T cell receptor beta chain is shown here with its context. Its antigen is unknown. With the Oncomine TCR Beta short-read assay, DNA from cultured CD4+ T cells was sequenced. TCRdb analysed the PCR reads with MiXCR anew, one entry per CDR3 protein. The sample lists 10,000 to 15,000 distinct CDR3 sequences; roughly 60% were seen once. Germline V gene lookup returns CDR1 MNHNS and CDR2 SASEGT. With V trimmed by 2 bases and J by 5 bases, 4 bases remained unmatched. The CDR3 runs 15 residues. This entry belongs to a study of vaccination and CD4 T cells after COVID-19. Treatment given: approximately 10-day PBMC culture with coronavirus spike peptide pools or control peptides (ViraFEST assay).

This sequence joins TRBV6-1 and TRBJ2-5; 11 bases are a match to TRBD2. Sequencing used CD4+ T cells from blood, cultured in vitro. The clonotype originates from a human donor who had recovered from COVID-19. CDR3 residues: CASSESLAGVETQYF. The CDR3 DNA reads as TGTGCCAGCAGTGAATCACTAGCGGGAGTGGAGACCCAGTACTTC.